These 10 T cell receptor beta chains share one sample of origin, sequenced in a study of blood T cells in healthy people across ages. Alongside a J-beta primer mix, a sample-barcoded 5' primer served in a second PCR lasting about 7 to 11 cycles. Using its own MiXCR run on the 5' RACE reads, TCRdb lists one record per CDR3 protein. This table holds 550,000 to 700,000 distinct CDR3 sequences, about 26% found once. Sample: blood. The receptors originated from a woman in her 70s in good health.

The chain's CDR3 is CASGSATLGPFSYEQYF. CDR3 bases: TGTGCTAGTGGTTCCGCTACACTCGGGCCGTTTTCCTACGAGCAGTACTTC. V and J are TRBV12-5 and TRBJ2-7; D not resolved. The CDR3 runs to 17 residues. From germline, CDR1 is LGHNT and CDR2 FRNRAP. Trimming pared 4 bases from V and 1 base from J, leaving 20 bases between. Full variable domain (rest looked up from reference TRBV12-5 and TRBJ2-7): DARVTQTPRHKVTEMGQEVTMRCQPILGHNTVFWYRQTMMQGLELLAYFRNRAPLDDSGMPKDRFSAEMPDATLATLKIQPSEPRDSAVYFCASGSATLGPFSYEQYFGPGTRLTVT.

CDR3 DNA sequence: TGTGCCAGCAGATATGTTCACAGGGGCTCTTGCAACACCATATATTTT. This gives the protein CASRYVHRGSCNTIYF. The chain links TRBV6-7 to TRBJ1-3; TRBD1 matches at 7 bases. TRBV6-7 carries the ORF label, with uncertain function. Trimming removed 6 bases from V and 7 bases from J; junction bases left unmatched: 15. The CDR3 is 16 amino acids.

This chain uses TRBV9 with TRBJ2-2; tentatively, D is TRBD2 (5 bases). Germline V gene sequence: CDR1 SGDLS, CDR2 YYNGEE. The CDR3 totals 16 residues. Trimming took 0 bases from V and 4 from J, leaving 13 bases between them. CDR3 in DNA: TGTGCCAGCAGCGTAGAGGCAGAGGGAGTCACCGGGGAGCTGTTTTTT. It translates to CASSVEAEGVTGELFF. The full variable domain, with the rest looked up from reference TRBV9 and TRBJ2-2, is DSGVTQTPKHLITATGQRVTLRCSPRSGDLSVYWYQQSLDQGLQFLIQYYNGEERAKGNILERFSAQQFPDLHSELNLSSLELGDSALYFCASSVEAEGVTGELFFGEGSRLTVL.

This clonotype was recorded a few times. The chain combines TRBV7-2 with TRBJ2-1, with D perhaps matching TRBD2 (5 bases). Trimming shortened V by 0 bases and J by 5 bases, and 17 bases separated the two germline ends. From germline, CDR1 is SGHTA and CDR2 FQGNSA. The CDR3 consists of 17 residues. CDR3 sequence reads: CASSLAPGTGVHNEQFF. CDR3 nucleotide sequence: TGTGCCAGCAGCTTAGCGCCGGGAACCGGAGTCCACAATGAGCAGTTCTTC.

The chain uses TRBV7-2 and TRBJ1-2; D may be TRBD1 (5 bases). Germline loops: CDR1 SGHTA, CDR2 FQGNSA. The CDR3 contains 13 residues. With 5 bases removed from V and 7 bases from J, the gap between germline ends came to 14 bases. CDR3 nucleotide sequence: TGTGCCAGCAGCAGCAGGGATTACGGTGGCTACACCTTC. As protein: CASSSRDYGGYTF.

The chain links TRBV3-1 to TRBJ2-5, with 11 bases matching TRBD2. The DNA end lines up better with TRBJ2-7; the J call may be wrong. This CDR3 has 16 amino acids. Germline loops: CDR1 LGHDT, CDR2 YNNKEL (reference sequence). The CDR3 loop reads CASSQQLAGVAYEQYF. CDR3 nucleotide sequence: TGTGCCAGCAGCCAGCAACTAGCGGGGGTAGCCTACGAGCAGTACTTC.

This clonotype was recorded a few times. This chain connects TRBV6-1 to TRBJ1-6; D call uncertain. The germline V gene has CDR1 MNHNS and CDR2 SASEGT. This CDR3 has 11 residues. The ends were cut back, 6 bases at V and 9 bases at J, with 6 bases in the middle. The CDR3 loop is CASRRASPLHF. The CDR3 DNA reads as TGTGCCAGCAGGAGGGCTTCACCCCTCCACTTT.

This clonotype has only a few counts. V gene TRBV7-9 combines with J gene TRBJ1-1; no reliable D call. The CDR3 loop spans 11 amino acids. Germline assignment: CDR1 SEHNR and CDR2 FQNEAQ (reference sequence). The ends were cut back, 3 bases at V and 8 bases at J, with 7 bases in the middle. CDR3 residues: CASSLMREAFF. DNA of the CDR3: TGTGCCAGCAGCTTGATGCGAGAAGCTTTCTTT.

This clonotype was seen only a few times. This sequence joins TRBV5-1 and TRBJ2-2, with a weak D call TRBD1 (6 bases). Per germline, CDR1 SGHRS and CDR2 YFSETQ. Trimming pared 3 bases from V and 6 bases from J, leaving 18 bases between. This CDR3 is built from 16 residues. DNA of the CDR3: TGCGCCAGCAGCTCCCCCGCCAGGGGATTGTCCGGGGAGCTGTTTTTT. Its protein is CASSSPARGLSGELFF.

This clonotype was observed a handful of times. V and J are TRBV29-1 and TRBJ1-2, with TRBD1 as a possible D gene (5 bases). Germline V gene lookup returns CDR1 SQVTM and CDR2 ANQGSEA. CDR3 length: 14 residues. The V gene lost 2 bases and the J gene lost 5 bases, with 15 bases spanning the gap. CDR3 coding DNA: TGCAGCGTTGAAACGTCCCAGGGCTTTTATGGCTACACCTTC. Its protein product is CSVETSQGFYGYTF.